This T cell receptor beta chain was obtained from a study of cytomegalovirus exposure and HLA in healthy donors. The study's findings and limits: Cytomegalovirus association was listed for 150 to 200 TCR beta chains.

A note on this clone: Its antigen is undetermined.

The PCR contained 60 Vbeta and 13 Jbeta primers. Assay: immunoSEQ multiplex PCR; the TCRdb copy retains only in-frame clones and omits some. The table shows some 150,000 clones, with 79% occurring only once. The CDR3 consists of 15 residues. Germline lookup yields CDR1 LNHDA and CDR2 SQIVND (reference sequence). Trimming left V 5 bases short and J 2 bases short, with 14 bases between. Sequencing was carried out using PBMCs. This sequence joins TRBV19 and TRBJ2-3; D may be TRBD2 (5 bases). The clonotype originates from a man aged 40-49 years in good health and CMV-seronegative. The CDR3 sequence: CASSQRADPTDTQYF. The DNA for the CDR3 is TGTGCCAGTAGTCAGAGGGCAGACCCCACAGATACGCAGTATTTT.